At least ten counts were recorded for the clone carrying this TCR beta chain. With 7 bases clipped from V and 3 bases from J, the junction kept 14 bases outside the gene matches. CDR1 is ENHRY and CDR2 is SYGVKD in the germline V gene. The length of the CDR3 is 17 residues. TCRdb called the PCR reads again in MiXCR, with one record for every CDR3 protein. Of more than 15,000 distinct CDR3 sequences detected, around 45% appear once; the ten largest clones hold just under 45%. The source of the sample is a study of tumor-infiltrating lymphocytes in oesophageal squamous cell carcinoma. This chain joins TRBV10-3 and TRBJ2-3, with 9 bases fitting TRBD2. This receptor was identified in a female donor with esophageal squamous cell carcinoma. Material: normal esophageal tissue next to the tumor. The CDR3 spells CAITRAYPAGGTDTQYF. The CDR3 bases are TGTGCCATCACCCGGGCCTATCCTGCGGGAGGGACAGATACGCAGTATTTT.